The 17 T cell receptor beta chains in this list originate from one sample, sequenced in a study of cytomegalovirus exposure and HLA in healthy donors. Use of 60 Vbeta and 13 Jbeta primers characterized the PCR. Using immunoSEQ multiplex PCR, the repertoire was profiled, and TCRdb retains in-frame clones only, with some absent. The table has tens of thousands of clones, 72% seen once. The sample taken for sequencing was PBMCs. Every receptor here comes from a woman in her forties in good health and CMV-seropositive.

This clone showed up just a few times. The rearrangement uses TRBV6-5 and TRBJ1-5, with D unclear. V was pared by 3 bases and J by 7 bases, with 7 bases between. Germline loops: CDR1 MNHEY, CDR2 SVGAGI. CDR3 size: 12 residues. CDR3 DNA: TGTGCCAGCAGTTATAGAGAACAGCCCCAGCATTTT. Encoded protein: CASSYREQPQHF.

In its sample, this clone was seen a few times. The chain carries TRBV5-1 and TRBJ1-1; D call uncertain. Germline values: CDR1 SGHRS, CDR2 YFSETQ. The CDR3 spans 13 residues. The V gene lost 4 bases and the J gene lost 3 bases, with 10 bases spanning the gap. CDR3 loop: CASSAGLDTEAFF. In nucleotides, the CDR3 is TGCGCCAGCAGCGCCGGACTCGACACTGAAGCTTTCTTT. The full variable domain, its missing parts supplied by reference TRBV5-1 and TRBJ1-1, is KAGVTQTPRYLIKTRGQQVTLSCSPISGHRSVSWYQQTPGQGLQFLFEYFSETQRNKGNFPGRFSGRQFSNSRSEMNVSTLELGDSALYLCASSAGLDTEAFFGQGTRLTVV.

This clone was picked up a small number of times. The chain links TRBV9 to TRBJ1-2; D unclear. With 0 bases removed from V and 3 bases from J, the gap between germline ends came to 6 bases. Germline CDR1 reads SGDLS; CDR2 reads YYNGEE. The CDR3 is made up of 13 amino acids. The CDR3 sequence: CASSVVEDYGYTF. CDR3 nucleotides: TGTGCCAGCAGCGTAGTGGAGGACTATGGCTACACCTTC.

The V gene is TRBV7-8, the J gene TRBJ2-7; D is unresolved. There are 16 residues in the CDR3. Between the trimmed V and J ends, which lost 4 bases and 0 bases, there was a span of 16 bases. Per germline, CDR1 SGHVS and CDR2 FQNEAQ. CDR3 coding DNA: TGTGCCAGCAGCTCGAGTGCAGGCGCGAGCTCCTACGAGCAGTACTTC. Protein sequence: CASSSSAGASSYEQYF.

The V gene is TRBV10-3, the J gene TRBJ1-3, with D possibly TRBD1 on 6 matching bases. The V and J ends lost 3 bases and 2 bases respectively, with 11 bases between them. Germline assignment: CDR1 ENHRY and CDR2 SYGVKD. The CDR3 extends over 15 amino acids. The CDR3 DNA follows: TGTGCCATCAGTGACACAGGGAACCCTGGAAACACCATATATTTT. It translates to CAISDTGNPGNTIYF.

This clone was seen a handful of times. The chain uses TRBV7-3 and TRBJ1-1, with 8 bases identical to TRBD1. Germline loops: CDR1 SGHTA, CDR2 FQGTGA. V shed 4 bases, J shed 4 bases, and the junction held 8 bases outside the gene matches. The CDR3 has 15 residues. As DNA, the CDR3 is TGTGCCAGCAGCTCCGATTCACAGGGGGTCACTGAAGCTTTCTTT. It yields the protein CASSSDSQGVTEAFF.

This chain uses TRBV14 with TRBJ2-1; perhaps TRBD2 as D (6 bases). Germline V CDR1 and CDR2: SGHDN, FVKESK. Deletions cut 0 bases from V and 12 bases from J, with 21 bases between. The CDR3 covers 16 residues. The CDR3 nucleotides read TGTGCCAGCAGCCAAGAAGGCGGGGTCGTAATGGGTGTGCAGTTCTTC. Translated, it gives CASSQEGGVVMGVQFF.

This clone was seen once. The rearrangement uses TRBV5-1 and TRBJ2-5; 7 bases line up with TRBD2. V dropped 0 bases and J dropped 2; count of bases not matched to a gene: 10. CDR3 length equals 17 residues. CDR1 is SGHRS, CDR2 YFSETQ, per germline. DNA of the CDR3: TGCGCCAGCAGCTTGGCTTGGCTAGCGGACGGACAAGAGACCCAGTACTTC. Encoded protein: CASSLAWLADGQETQYF.

There are a few counts of this clone. The chain carries TRBV30 and TRBJ2-5; 9 positions match TRBD2. The trim removed 0 bases at V and 6 bases at J, leaving 8 bases unmatched. Germline V CDR1 and CDR2: GTSNPN, SVGIG (reference sequence). This CDR3 has 15 residues. The CDR3 protein is CAWSVLAGGPQTQYF. CDR3 sequence (DNA): TGTGCCTGGAGTGTACTTGCGGGGGGGCCTCAGACCCAGTACTTC.

This rearrangement joins TRBV11-1 to TRBJ1-2; D perhaps matches TRBD1 (6 bases). The CDR3 length is 15 residues. Trimming stripped 5 bases from V and 8 bases from J, with 21 bases between. The germline V gene encodes CDR1 SGHAT and CDR2 FQDESV (reference sequence). CDR3 bases: TGTGCCAGCAGCCCCCATACAGGGTTCCTCGCGGGCTACACCTTC. It yields the protein CASSPHTGFLAGYTF.

The gene calls are TRBV11-2 and TRBJ2-5, with D tentatively TRBD1 (6 bases). The V end was cut by 1 base, the J end by 3 bases, with 18 bases between. This CDR3 contains 17 residues. Germline V gene lookup returns CDR1 SGHAT and CDR2 FQNNGV. The CDR3 DNA reads TGTGCCAGCAGCTTAGCACCAGGGGTGTCCCGAAAAGAGACCCAGTACTTC. It encodes CASSLAPGVSRKETQYF.

The V gene is TRBV6-6, the J gene TRBJ2-7, with 7 bases identical to TRBD1. Per germline, CDR1 MNHNY and CDR2 SVGAGI (reference sequence). The V and J ends lost 2 bases and 3 bases, in that order; junction bases with no gene match: 7. The CDR3 is 15 residues long. CDR3 region: CASSYGQARDYEQYF. Written as DNA, the CDR3 is TGTGCCAGCAGTTACGGACAGGCCAGGGACTACGAGCAGTACTTC.

The genes are TRBV2 and TRBJ1-6; TRBD1 matches 9 bases. V gave up 8 bases and J gave up 7 bases; unmatched junction bases: 9. The CDR3 runs to 15 residues. Germline CDR1 is SNHLY and CDR2 is FYNNEI. The CDR3 loop is CASLRRTGANSPLHF. The CDR3 DNA follows: TGTGCCAGCTTAAGAAGGACAGGGGCAAATTCACCCCTCCACTTT.

This clone was observed a single time. The J gene is TRBJ2-2, the V gene TRBV7-9; no definite D call. The V gene lost 5 bases and the J gene lost 6 bases, with 16 bases spanning the gap. This CDR3 is built from 15 residues. Germline V gene sequence: CDR1 SEHNR, CDR2 FQNEAQ (reference sequence). The CDR3 protein is CASSGSGLHAGELFF. For the CDR3, the DNA is TGTGCCAGCAGCGGATCAGGTTTGCACGCCGGGGAGCTGTTTTTT.

The chain recombines TRBV15 with TRBJ1-3, with a weak D call TRBD1 (5 bases). V lost 1 base and J lost 6, with 28 bases in between. Germline V gene sequence: CDR1 LNHNV, CDR2 YYDKDF (reference sequence). The CDR3 sequence is 20 residues long. CDR3 nucleotides: TGTGCCACCAGCAGAGCTGTGTGGGCGGGGGTGGCCGATAGGTTAAACACCATATATTTT. Amino acid sequence: CATSRAVWAGVADRLNTIYF.

The V call is TRBV5-1, the J call TRBJ2-5; D is possibly TRBD2 (5 bases). CDR1 is SGHRS, CDR2 YFSETQ, per germline. The CDR3 contains 14 residues. V was trimmed by 4 bases and J by 4 bases, leaving 14 bases between them. CDR3 protein: CASSTGSARETQYF. The CDR3 DNA reads TGCGCCAGCAGCACGGGGTCAGCTCGAGAGACCCAGTACTTC.

A note on this clone: Distinct nucleotide sequences in the sample also encode this CDR3. This chain's CDR3 is CASSLDPQGTEAFF. Here the CDR3 DNA reads TGTGCCAGCAGCTTGGACCCACAGGGGACTGAAGCTTTCTTT. This chain joins TRBV5-6 and TRBJ1-1; TRBD1 agrees at 7 bases. The V segment lost 0 bases and the J segment 5 bases; nucleotides outside the gene matches: 4. CDR1 is SGHDT and CDR2 is YYEEEE in the germline V gene. The CDR3 is made up of 14 amino acids. Complete variable domain (other parts from reference TRBV5-6 and TRBJ1-1): DAGVTQSPTHLIKTRGQQVTLRCSPKSGHDTVSWYQQALGQGPQFIFQYYEEEERQRGNFPDRFSGHQFPNYSSELNVNALLLGDSALYLCASSLDPQGTEAFFGQGTRLTVV.